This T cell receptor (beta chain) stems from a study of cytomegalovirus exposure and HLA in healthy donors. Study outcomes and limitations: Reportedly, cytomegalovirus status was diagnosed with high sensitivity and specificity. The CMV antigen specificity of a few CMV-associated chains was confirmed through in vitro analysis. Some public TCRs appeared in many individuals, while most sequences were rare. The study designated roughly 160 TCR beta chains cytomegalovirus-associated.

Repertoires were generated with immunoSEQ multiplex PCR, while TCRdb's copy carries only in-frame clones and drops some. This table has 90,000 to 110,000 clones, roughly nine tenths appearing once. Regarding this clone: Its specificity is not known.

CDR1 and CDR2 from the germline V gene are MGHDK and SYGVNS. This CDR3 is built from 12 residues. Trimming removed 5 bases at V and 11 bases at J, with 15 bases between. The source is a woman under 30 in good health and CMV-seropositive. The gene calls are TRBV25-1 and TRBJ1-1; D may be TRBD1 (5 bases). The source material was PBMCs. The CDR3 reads CASSRTGVEAFF. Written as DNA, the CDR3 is TGTGCCAGCAGTCGAACGGGGGTTGAGGCTTTCTTT.